The 20 T cell receptor beta chains reported below all come from one sample, sequenced in a study of T cell responses to AZD1222 COVID-19 vaccine. The assay was immunoSEQ multiplex PCR, and TCRdb's table has in-frame clones only and misses some. The sample consists of around 100,000 clones, 70% to 90% of them appearing once. Specimen: peripheral blood, collected on day 0 of AZD1222 vaccination. The receptors were gathered from an adult in good health.

The J gene is TRBJ2-7, the V gene TRBV7-2; TRBD1 matches at 10 bases. Germline CDR1 and CDR2: SGHTA and FQGNSA. V was pared by 0 bases and J by 5 bases, with 10 bases of the junction left unmatched. This CDR3 is built from 17 residues. The CDR3 spells CASSLAPAGTGANEQYF. CDR3 DNA sequence: TGTGCCAGCAGCTTAGCCCCGGCCGGGACAGGGGCGAACGAGCAGTACTTC.

The chain is built from TRBV5-1 and TRBJ2-5; no clear D gene. Germline lookup yields CDR1 SGHRS and CDR2 YFSETQ. V was trimmed by 6 bases and J by 1 base, leaving 7 bases between them. The CDR3 has 12 amino acids. CDR3 sequence reads: CASKRSQETQYF. CDR3 nucleotides: TGCGCCAGCAAACGGAGCCAAGAGACCCAGTACTTC. The entire variable domain, with the rest obtained from reference TRBV5-1 and TRBJ2-5, is as follows: KAGVTQTPRYLIKTRGQQVTLSCSPISGHRSVSWYQQTPGQGLQFLFEYFSETQRNKGNFPGRFSGRQFSNSRSEMNVSTLELGDSALYLCASKRSQETQYFGPGTRLLVL.

The chain joins TRBV14 to TRBJ1-4; tentative D call: TRBD1 (6 bases). CDR1 and CDR2 (germline): SGHDN, FVKESK. The CDR3 covers 14 residues. V lost 5 bases and J 6 bases, leaving 13 bases between the germline ends. The CDR3 loop reads CASSMGAGDEKLFF. DNA for the CDR3: TGTGCCAGCAGCATGGGAGCAGGGGATGAAAAACTGTTTTTT.

V is TRBV11-2 and J is TRBJ1-1; 8 nucleotides align to TRBD1. J lost 4 bases, V lost 5 bases, and 9 bases had no gene match. Germline CDR1 is SGHAT and CDR2 is FQNNGV. The length of the CDR3 is 15 residues. The DNA for the CDR3 is TGTGCCAGCAGCCCAAGACAGGGGAGTTCCACTGAAGCTTTCTTT. The encoded protein is CASSPRQGSSTEAFF.

V gene TRBV5-6 combines with J gene TRBJ1-1; perhaps TRBD1 as D (5 bases). The germline CDR1 and CDR2 sequences are SGHDT and YYEEEE. V shed 0 bases and J shed 5 bases, with 8 bases lying between them. This CDR3 is built from 13 residues. CDR3 in DNA: TGTGCCAGCAGCTTGGCAGGGATTACTGAAGCTTTCTTT. Its translation: CASSLAGITEAFF. The full variable domain, its missing parts supplied by reference TRBV5-6 and TRBJ1-1, is DAGVTQSPTHLIKTRGQQVTLRCSPKSGHDTVSWYQQALGQGPQFIFQYYEEEERQRGNFPDRFSGHQFPNYSSELNVNALLLGDSALYLCASSLAGITEAFFGQGTRLTVV.

Only a few counts were recorded for this clone. The genes are TRBV11-2 and TRBJ2-7; D gene uncertain. The V gene's germline CDR1 is SGHAT and CDR2 FQNNGV. The CDR3 covers 12 residues. V was cut by 1 base and J by 6 bases, with 7 bases left in between. CDR3 sequence: CASSLARGEQYF. Here the CDR3 DNA reads TGTGCCAGCAGCTTAGCTAGAGGCGAGCAGTACTTC.

This rearrangement joins TRBV6-5 to TRBJ1-1; D ambiguous. The CDR3 extends over 11 amino acids. CDR1 MNHEY and CDR2 SVGAGI come from the germline V gene. Deletions cut 9 bases from V and 1 base from J, with 6 bases between. The CDR3 loop reads CASGRNTEAFF. CDR3 bases: TGTGCCAGTGGTAGGAACACTGAAGCTTTCTTT.

This CDR3 is CAISELRDNTQYF. The CDR3 DNA follows: TGTGCCATCAGTGAGCTCCGAGACAATACGCAGTATTTT. This chain uses TRBV10-3 with TRBJ2-3; D call uncertain. The CDR3 consists of 13 residues. Trimming left V 2 bases short and J 7 bases short, with 10 bases between. Germline CDR1 reads ENHRY; CDR2 reads SYGVKD.

V and J are TRBV11-2 and TRBJ2-1, with 7 bases fitting TRBD1. CDR1 is SGHAT and CDR2 is FQNNGV in the germline V gene. CDR3 length equals 14 residues. V was pared by 3 bases and J by 5 bases, with 4 bases of the junction left unmatched. CDR3 residues: CASSLMGQNNEQFF. Here the CDR3 DNA reads TGTGCCAGCAGCTTGATGGGACAGAACAATGAGCAGTTCTTC.

This rearrangement joins TRBV12-3 or TRBV12-4 to TRBJ1-2; D unclear. V was shortened by 4 bases and J by 4 bases, with 4 bases between the two germline ends. There are 11 residues in the CDR3. CDR3 region: CASSWIYGYTF. The DNA of the CDR3 is TGTGCCAGCAGTTGGATCTATGGCTACACCTTC.

This sequence joins TRBV4-2 and TRBJ2-7, with TRBD2 matching 12 bases. Germline loops: CDR1 LGHNA, CDR2 YNFKEQ. This CDR3 contains 16 residues. The V gene end was trimmed by 3 bases and the J gene end by 6 bases; junction bases not matched to a gene: 9. As DNA, the CDR3 is TGTGCCAGCAGCCACAGCCGACTAGCGGGAGTTGGCGAGCAGTACTTC. Translated: CASSHSRLAGVGEQYF.

The rearrangement joins TRBV19 to TRBJ1-1; maybe TRBD1 (6 bases). From germline, CDR1 is LNHDA and CDR2 SQIVND (reference sequence). The CDR3 has 15 residues. V was clipped by 5 bases and J by 3 bases, with 16 bases between them. For the CDR3, the DNA is TGTGCCAGTAGTCCCCTGGCAGGGGTGTACACTGAAGCTTTCTTT. Translation: CASSPLAGVYTEAFF.

The genes are TRBV12-5 and TRBJ2-1; 10 bases are shared with TRBD2. Germline V lookup: CDR1 LGHNT, CDR2 FRNRAP. V trimming: 6 bases; J trimming: 1 base; junction bases outside the gene matches: 3. The CDR3 has 15 amino acids. The CDR3 bases are TGTGCTAGTGGCCGGACTAGCGGTTCCTACAATGAGCAGTTCTTC. This codes for CASGRTSGSYNEQFF.

The rearrangement uses TRBV28 and TRBJ2-7; TRBD1 aligns across 9 bases. CDR1 is MDHEN, CDR2 SYDVKM, per germline. The CDR3 spans 15 residues. The V gene end was trimmed by 6 bases and the J gene end by 5 bases; junction bases not matched to a gene: 11. The CDR3 here is CASRLPGQGRNEQYF. As DNA, the CDR3 is TGTGCCAGCAGACTCCCGGGACAGGGCAGAAACGAGCAGTACTTC.

The CDR3 spells CASSVTDTQYF. As DNA, the CDR3 is TGTGCCAGCTCGGTTACAGATACGCAGTATTTT. This chain uses TRBV6-5 with TRBJ2-3, with no clear D. Deletions cut 8 bases from V and 3 bases from J, with 6 bases between. The length of the CDR3 is 11 residues. Germline V gives CDR1 MNHEY, CDR2 SVGAGI.

The chain couples TRBV9 to TRBJ1-6; tentatively, D is TRBD1 (5 bases). The V gene lost 0 bases and the J gene lost 7 bases, with 11 bases spanning the gap. CDR1 SGDLS and CDR2 YYNGEE come from the germline V gene. The CDR3 is made up of 15 amino acids. CDR3 amino acids: CASSVEVQGNSPLHF. The CDR3, as DNA: TGTGCCAGCAGCGTAGAAGTTCAGGGCAATTCACCCCTCCACTTT.

This rearrangement joins TRBV19 to TRBJ1-5; D remains ambiguous. The CDR3 sequence is 12 residues long. The germline CDR1 and CDR2 sequences are LNHDA and SQIVND (reference sequence). Trimming stripped 7 bases from V and 7 bases from J, with 11 bases between. The CDR3 sequence: CASKITGQPQHF. CDR3 nucleotide sequence: TGTGCCAGTAAAATCACGGGGCAGCCCCAGCATTTT.

The CDR3 DNA sequence: TGTGCCAGCAGCCAAGCGGACAGGGGGACGGGGGAGCAGTACTTC. The encoded protein is CASSQADRGTGEQYF. The gene calls are TRBV16 and TRBJ2-7; TRBD1 agrees at 10 bases. This CDR3 has 15 residues. Germline assignment: CDR1 KGHSY and CDR2 FQNENV. The ends lost 2 bases at V and 7 bases at J; junction bases unmatched: 8.

The V gene is TRBV28, the J gene TRBJ2-7; weak D call: TRBD1 (5 bases). The ends were cut back, 6 bases at V and 2 bases at J, with 17 bases in the middle. The CDR3 spans 15 residues. Per the germline V gene, CDR1 is MDHEN and CDR2 is SYDVKM. CDR3 loop: CASSSHPQGTYEQYF. DNA for the CDR3: TGTGCCAGCAGCTCCCACCCTCAGGGAACCTACGAGCAGTACTTC.

The gene calls are TRBV18 and TRBJ2-2, with TRBD1 matching over 9 bases. Germline V gene lookup returns CDR1 KGHSH and CDR2 LQKENI. The CDR3 is made up of 15 amino acids. J lost 6 bases, V lost 5 bases, and 7 bases had no gene match. The CDR3 here is CASSTQQGASGELFF. CDR3 DNA: TGTGCCAGCTCAACACAACAGGGGGCGTCCGGGGAGCTGTTTTTT.